What follows are 9 T cell receptor beta chains derived from one specimen sequenced in a study of shared clonotypes between healthy human individuals. TCRdb keeps only in-frame clones here, not all; method: immunoSEQ multiplex PCR. Here the sample spans roughly 650,000 clones, approximately 97% being singletons. Sequencing input: naive CD4+ T cells sorted from blood. As for subset: CD45RA+ positively selected. The receptors shown here come from a woman in her 30s in good health.

This CDR3 is CASRGGGRYEQYF. Written as DNA, the CDR3 is TGTGCCAGCAGAGGGGGAGGCCGGTACGAGCAGTACTTC. The J gene is TRBJ2-7, the V gene TRBV28; TRBD1 or TRBD2 may be the D gene (6 bases each). Germline V CDR1 and CDR2: MDHEN, SYDVKM. This CDR3 is built from 13 residues. Between the trimmed V and J ends, which lost 6 bases and 4 bases, there was a span of 13 bases.

This CDR3 is CASSHGPFKATDTQYF. The CDR3 DNA is TGTGCCAGCAGCCACGGACCCTTCAAGGCGACAGATACGCAGTATTTT. The rearrangement links TRBV28 to TRBJ2-3; no definite D call. Trimming pared 6 bases from V and 3 bases from J, leaving 19 bases between. There are 16 residues in the CDR3. Per germline, CDR1 MDHEN and CDR2 SYDVKM.

The chain combines TRBV5-1 with TRBJ2-1; no clear D gene. Germline V CDR1 and CDR2: SGHRS, YFSETQ. Trimming removed 6 bases at V and 0 bases at J, with 10 bases between. The CDR3 is 14 residues long. The CDR3 protein is CASNQLSSYNEQFF. The CDR3, as DNA: TGCGCCAGCAATCAGCTCAGCTCCTACAATGAGCAGTTCTTC.

The gene calls are TRBV7-9 and TRBJ2-3, with D possibly TRBD1 on 6 matching bases. The V gene's germline CDR1 is SEHNR and CDR2 FQNEAQ (reference sequence). Trimming took 4 bases from V and 10 from J, leaving 9 bases between them. The CDR3 consists of 11 residues. This chain's CDR3 is CASSSTGPQYF. The CDR3 DNA reads TGTGCCAGCAGCTCCACAGGGCCGCAGTATTTT. The full variable domain, in which reference TRBV7-9 and TRBJ2-3 provide the parts outside the CDR3, is DTGVSQNPRHKITKRGQNVTFRCDPISEHNRLYWYRQTLGQGPEFLTYFQNEAQLEKSRLLSDRFSAERPKGSFSTLEIQRTEQGDSAMYLCASSSTGPQYFGPGTRLTVL.

V and J are TRBV11-2 and TRBJ2-7; 10 positions match TRBD1. CDR3 length: 14 residues. Germline V gene lookup returns CDR1 SGHAT and CDR2 FQNNGV. V lost 4 bases and J lost 5; bases outside the gene matches: 5. The DNA for the CDR3 is TGTGCCAGCAGCTGGGGGACAGGGGCCAACGAGCAGTACTTC. Protein product: CASSWGTGANEQYF.

This clone was found a few times. Other nucleotide sequences in the sample specify the same CDR3. J is TRBJ1-5 and V is TRBV28, with D hard to call. V was shortened by 2 bases and J by 3 bases, with 2 bases between the two germline ends. CDR1 is MDHEN, CDR2 SYDVKM, per germline. This CDR3 spans 12 amino acids. The CDR3 DNA reads TGTGCCAGCAGTTTACTCAATCAGCCCCAGCATTTT. It specifies CASSLLNQPQHF.

The V call is TRBV27, the J call TRBJ2-2; no clear D. There are 16 residues in the CDR3. Per germline, CDR1 MNHEY and CDR2 SMNVEV (reference sequence). V dropped 6 bases and J dropped 1 base, with 15 bases sitting between them. The CDR3 protein is CASRWSGVGNTGELFF. CDR3 nucleotide sequence: TGTGCCAGCAGGTGGTCTGGGGTGGGGAACACCGGGGAGCTGTTTTTT.

The chain uses TRBV27 and TRBJ1-2; D is uncertain. There are 14 residues in the CDR3. V lost 8 bases to trimming and J lost 4 bases, with 17 bases between them. CDR1 MNHEY and CDR2 SMNVEV come from the germline V gene (reference sequence). CDR3 nucleotides: TGTGCCAGCGCCCTGGGTGCCCCGGGCTATGGCTACACCTTC. It codes for CASALGAPGYGYTF.

The V gene is TRBV2, the J gene TRBJ1-6; 7 bases are a match to TRBD1. The CDR3 consists of 17 residues. V lost 1 base, J lost 8 bases, and 11 bases stayed unmatched. CDR1 SNHLY and CDR2 FYNNEI come from the germline V gene. The CDR3 is CASSEEGTAYSYSPLHF. DNA for the CDR3: TGTGCCAGCAGTGAAGAGGGGACAGCATACTCCTATTCACCCCTCCACTTT.